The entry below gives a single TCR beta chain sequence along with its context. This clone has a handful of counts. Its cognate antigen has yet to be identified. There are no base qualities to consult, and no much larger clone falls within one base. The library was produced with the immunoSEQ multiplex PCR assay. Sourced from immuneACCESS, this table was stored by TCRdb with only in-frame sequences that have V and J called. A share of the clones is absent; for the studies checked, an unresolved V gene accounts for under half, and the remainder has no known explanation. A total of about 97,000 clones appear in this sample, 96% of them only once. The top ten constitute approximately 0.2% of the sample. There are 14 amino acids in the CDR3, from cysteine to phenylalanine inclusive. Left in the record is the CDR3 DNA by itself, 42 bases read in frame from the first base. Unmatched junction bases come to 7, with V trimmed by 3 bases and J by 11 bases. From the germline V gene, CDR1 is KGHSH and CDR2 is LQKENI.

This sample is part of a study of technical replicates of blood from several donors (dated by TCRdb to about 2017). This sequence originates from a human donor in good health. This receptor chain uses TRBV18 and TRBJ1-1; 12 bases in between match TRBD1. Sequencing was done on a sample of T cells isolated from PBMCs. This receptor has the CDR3 CASSPYRDRGLAFF. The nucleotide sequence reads TGTGCCAGCTCACCCTACCGGGACAGGGGGCTTGCTTTCTTT. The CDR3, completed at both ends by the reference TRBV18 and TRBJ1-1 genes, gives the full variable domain NAGVMQNPRHLVRRRGQEARLRCSPMKGHSHVYWYRQLPEEGLKFMVYLQKENIIDESGMPKERFSAEFPKEGPSILRIQQVVRGDSAAYFCASSPYRDRGLAFFGQGTRLTVV.